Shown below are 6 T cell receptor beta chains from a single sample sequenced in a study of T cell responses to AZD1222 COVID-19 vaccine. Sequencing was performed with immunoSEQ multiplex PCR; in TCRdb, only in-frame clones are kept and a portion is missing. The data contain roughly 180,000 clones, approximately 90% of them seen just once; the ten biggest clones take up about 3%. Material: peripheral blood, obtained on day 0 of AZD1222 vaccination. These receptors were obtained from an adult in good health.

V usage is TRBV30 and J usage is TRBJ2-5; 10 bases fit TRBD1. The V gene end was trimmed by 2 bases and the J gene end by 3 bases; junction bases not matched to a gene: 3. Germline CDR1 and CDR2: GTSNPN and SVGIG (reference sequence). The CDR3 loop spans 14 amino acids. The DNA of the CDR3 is TGTGCCTGGAGTTCCGGGACAGGGGAAGAGACCCAGTACTTC. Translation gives CAWSSGTGEETQYF.

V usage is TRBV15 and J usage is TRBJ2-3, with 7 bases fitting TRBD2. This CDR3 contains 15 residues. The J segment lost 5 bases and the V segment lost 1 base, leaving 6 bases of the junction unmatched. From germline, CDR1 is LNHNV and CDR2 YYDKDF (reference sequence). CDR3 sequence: CATSRGVLAGDTQYF. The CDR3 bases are TGTGCCACCAGCAGAGGGGTTTTAGCGGGAGATACGCAGTATTTT.

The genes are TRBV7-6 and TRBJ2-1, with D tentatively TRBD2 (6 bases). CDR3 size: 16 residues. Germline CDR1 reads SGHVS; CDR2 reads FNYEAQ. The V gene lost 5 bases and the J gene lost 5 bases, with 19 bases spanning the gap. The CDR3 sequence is CASSLGGVKGNNEQFF. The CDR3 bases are TGTGCCAGCAGCCTGGGGGGAGTGAAGGGAAACAATGAGCAGTTCTTC. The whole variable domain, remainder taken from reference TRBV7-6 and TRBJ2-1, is GAGVSQSPRYKVTKRGQDVALRCDPISGHVSLYWYRQALGQGPEFLTYFNYEAQQDKSGLPNDRFSAERPEGSISTLTIQRTEQRDSAMYRCASSLGGVKGNNEQFFGPGTRLTVL.

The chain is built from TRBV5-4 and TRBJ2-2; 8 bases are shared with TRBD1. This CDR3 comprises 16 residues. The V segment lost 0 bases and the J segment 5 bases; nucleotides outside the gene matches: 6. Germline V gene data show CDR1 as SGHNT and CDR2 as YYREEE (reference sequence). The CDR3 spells CASSLVAGGGTGELFF. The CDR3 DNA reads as TGTGCCAGCAGCTTGGTGGCAGGGGGCGGAACCGGGGAGCTGTTTTTT.

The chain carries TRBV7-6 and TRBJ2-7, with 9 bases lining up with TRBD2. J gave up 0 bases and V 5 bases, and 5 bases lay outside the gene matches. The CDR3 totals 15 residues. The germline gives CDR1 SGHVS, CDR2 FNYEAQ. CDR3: CASSKTSGGSYEQYF. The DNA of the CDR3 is TGTGCCAGCAGCAAGACTAGCGGTGGCTCCTACGAGCAGTACTTC. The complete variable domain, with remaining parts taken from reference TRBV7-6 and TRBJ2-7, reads GAGVSQSPRYKVTKRGQDVALRCDPISGHVSLYWYRQALGQGPEFLTYFNYEAQQDKSGLPNDRFSAERPEGSISTLTIQRTEQRDSAMYRCASSKTSGGSYEQYFGPGTRLTVT.

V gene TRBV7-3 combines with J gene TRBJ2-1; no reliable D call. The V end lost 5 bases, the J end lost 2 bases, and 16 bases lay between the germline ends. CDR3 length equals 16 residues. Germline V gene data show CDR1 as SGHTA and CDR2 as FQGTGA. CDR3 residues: CASSPVRTAAYNEQFF. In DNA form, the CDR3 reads TGTGCCAGCAGCCCCGTCCGGACGGCCGCCTACAATGAGCAGTTCTTC.